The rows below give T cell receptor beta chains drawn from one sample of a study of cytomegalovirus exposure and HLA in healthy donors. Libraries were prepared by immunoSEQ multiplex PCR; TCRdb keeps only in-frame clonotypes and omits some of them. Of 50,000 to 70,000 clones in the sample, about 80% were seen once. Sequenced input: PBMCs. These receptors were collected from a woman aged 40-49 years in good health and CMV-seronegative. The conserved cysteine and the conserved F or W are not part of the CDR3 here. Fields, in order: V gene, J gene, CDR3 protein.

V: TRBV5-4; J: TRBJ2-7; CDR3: ASSSDGTPFGYEQY
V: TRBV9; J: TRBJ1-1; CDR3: ASSVTGANTEAF
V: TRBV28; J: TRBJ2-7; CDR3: ASRRRGLAGVEQY
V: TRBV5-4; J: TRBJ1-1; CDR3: ASSLGGGQGMTEAF
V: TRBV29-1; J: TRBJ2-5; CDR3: SVELVARGETQY
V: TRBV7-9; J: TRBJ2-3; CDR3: ASSAFRGVPSTDTQY
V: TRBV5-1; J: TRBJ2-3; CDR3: ASSLGTSGRGRTDTQY
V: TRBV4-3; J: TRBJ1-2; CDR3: ASSQGGQSPNYGYT
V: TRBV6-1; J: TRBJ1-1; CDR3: ASSEQGTGTEAF
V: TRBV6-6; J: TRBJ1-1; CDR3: ASSLQGSPQDTEAF
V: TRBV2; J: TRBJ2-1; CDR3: ASSERGLVGRGNEQF
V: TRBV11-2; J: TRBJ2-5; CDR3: ASSGTGGRAPVFGETQY
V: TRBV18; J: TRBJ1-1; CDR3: ASSPRGVGTEAF
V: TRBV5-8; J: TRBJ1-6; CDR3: ASSLATGVNNSPLH
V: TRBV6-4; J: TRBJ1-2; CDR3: ASSDGTGSYGYT
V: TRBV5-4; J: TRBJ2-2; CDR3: ASSQTGGGTGELF
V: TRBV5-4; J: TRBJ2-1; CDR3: ASSRTSGSYNEQF
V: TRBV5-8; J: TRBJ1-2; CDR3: ASSLLANYGYT
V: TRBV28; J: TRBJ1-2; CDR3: ASSIPNNYGYT
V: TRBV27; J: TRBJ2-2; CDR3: ASNPGAGGGTGELF
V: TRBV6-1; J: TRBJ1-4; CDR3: ASTGQGLGEKLF
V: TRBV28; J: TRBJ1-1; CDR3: ASRLTGYTEAF
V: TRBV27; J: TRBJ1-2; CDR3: ASSHGTGATRDYGYT
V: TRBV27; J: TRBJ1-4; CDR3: ASSFYRGSATNEKLF
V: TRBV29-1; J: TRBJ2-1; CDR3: SVDRGYNEQF
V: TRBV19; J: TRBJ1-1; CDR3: ASRPETGRTEAF
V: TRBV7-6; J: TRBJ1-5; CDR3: ASSPGQLNQPQH
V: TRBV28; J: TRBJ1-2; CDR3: ASSPSGQLYGYT
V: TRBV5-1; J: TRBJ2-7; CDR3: ASSPTGSSYEQY
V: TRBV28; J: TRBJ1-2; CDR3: ASSLRQGFVGYT
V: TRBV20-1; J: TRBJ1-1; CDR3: SGLSNTEAF
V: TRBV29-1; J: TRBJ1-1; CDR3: SVEAQGRRTEAF
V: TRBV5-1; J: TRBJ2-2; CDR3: ASSQWGDRTGELF
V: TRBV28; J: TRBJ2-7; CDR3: ASSSPRKTSGDEQY
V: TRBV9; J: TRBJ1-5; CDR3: ASSPRQGAEPQH
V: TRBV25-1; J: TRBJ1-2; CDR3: ASSEYGTGEGYT
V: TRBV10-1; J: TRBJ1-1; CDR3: ASTPDSPRDEKKDTEAF
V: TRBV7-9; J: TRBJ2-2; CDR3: ASRSGTGGTGELF
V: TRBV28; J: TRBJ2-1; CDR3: ASSSAAGLKFNEQF